This T cell receptor beta chain was obtained from a study of CD8 T cells in Susac syndrome. Random-hexamer reverse transcription was applied to roughly 0.5 to 1 ug RNA. The CDR3 of TCR beta was amplified by immunoSEQ multiplex PCR across 54 Vbeta and 13 Jbeta. TCRdb processed the immunoSEQ multiplex PCR reads anew with MiXCR; each CDR3 protein has one entry. The top ten hold 0.084% of the sample, which has 120,000 to 150,000 distinct CDR3 sequences, approximately 95% seen once. Sequencing targeted TCR beta in blood CD8+ and CD4+ T cells. The authors negatively isolated CD8+ and CD4+ T cells and FACS-enriched TEMRA cells. Study-level results: Regarding the TCR sequencing and HLA analysis, the study admitted that a relatively small number of individuals were involved.

In the case of this clonotype: Its antigen is unidentified.

Deletions cut 4 bases from V and 7 bases from J, with 7 bases between. Germline loops: CDR1 PRHDT, CDR2 FYEKMQ (reference sequence). The CDR3 is made up of 11 amino acids. Input material: CD4+ T cells from PBMCs. The gene calls are TRBV13 and TRBJ2-5; D gene unclear. This clonotype was obtained from a human donor in good health. In nucleotides, the CDR3 is TGTGCCAGCAGCTATCGCTTGACCCAGTACTTC. Protein product: CASSYRLTQYF.